Below are 20 T cell receptor beta chains sequenced from a single sample in a study of graft-versus-host responses after intestinal transplantation. Profiled with immunoSEQ multiplex PCR; TCRdb holds only in-frame clones, not every one. This sample yields about 15,000 clones, of which just under 70% are seen a single time; around 25% belongs to the top ten. Graft specimens yielded both intraepithelial and lamina propria lymphocytes. Sequenced material: ileum tissue, taken around 770 days after intestinal transplantation. These receptors were taken from a human patient who received an intestinal transplant, so some T cells may come from the graft donor.

The rearrangement uses TRBV13 and TRBJ2-1, with D possibly TRBD2 on 6 matching bases. V was shortened by 5 bases and J by 4 bases, with 12 bases between the two germline ends. CDR1 and CDR2 (germline): PRHDT, FYEKMQ (reference sequence). The length of the CDR3 is 14 residues. In nucleotides, the CDR3 is TGTGCCAGCAGCCACAGACTAGGATACAATGAGCAGTTCTTC. Its translation is CASSHRLGYNEQFF.

CDR3 in DNA: TGTGCCTGGTCGACAGGGTTGCCCGGGGAGCTGTTTTTT. Translating gives CAWSTGLPGELFF. The V gene is TRBV30, the J gene TRBJ2-2; 7 bases align to TRBD1. Germline CDR1 GTSNPN, CDR2 SVGIG (reference sequence). V dropped 5 bases and J dropped 6; count of bases not matched to a gene: 6. CDR3 size: 13 residues.

This clone was found a few times. This rearrangement joins TRBV9 to TRBJ2-5, with 9 bases identical to TRBD2. Looked up from germline, CDR1 is SGDLS and CDR2 is YYNGEE. This CDR3 spans 16 amino acids. V lost 2 bases and J lost 2; bases outside the gene matches: 7. The CDR3 protein is CASSVSGLADQETQYF. The CDR3 DNA reads TGTGCCAGCAGCGTGTCGGGACTAGCCGATCAAGAGACCCAGTACTTC.

This clone was seen just once. The rearrangement joins TRBV7-4 to TRBJ1-1, with 7 bases identical to TRBD1. The CDR3 extends over 15 amino acids. The ends lost 5 bases at V and 0 bases at J; junction bases unmatched: 6. Germline lookup yields CDR1 SGHVT and CDR2 SQSDAQ. The DNA for the CDR3 is TGTGCCAGCAGCAAACCGGGACAGATGAACACTGAAGCTTTCTTT. Encoded protein: CASSKPGQMNTEAFF. Using reference TRBV7-4 and TRBJ1-1 for the parts outside the CDR3, the full variable domain is GAGVSQSPRYKVAKRGRDVALRCDSISGHVTLYWYRQTLGQGSEVLTYSQSDAQRDKSGRPSGRFSAERPERSVSTLKIQRTEQGDSAVYLCASSKPGQMNTEAFFGQGTRLTVV.

In this sample, this clone turned up a few times. Germline and junction disagree at one end, which may indicate a read error. The chain joins TRBV6-5 to TRBJ1-2; 10 nucleotides match TRBD1. The CDR3 extends over 15 amino acids. Germline V gene data show CDR1 as MNHEY and CDR2 as SVGAGI. CDR3 in DNA: TGTGCCAGCAGCCGACAGGGGGCGAGGTCGGGGGACTACGCCTTC. Its translation is CASSRQGARSGDYAF.

On this clone: The junction and the germline gene differ at one end; a read error may be behind it. The V call is TRBV4-1, the J call TRBJ1-3, with TRBD1 matching 9 bases. The CDR3 has 15 residues. Germline CDR1 reads MGHRA; CDR2 reads YSYEKL. The DNA of the CDR3 is TGCGCCAGCAGCCAAGATCCGACAGGGGGGACCTCCATAAATTTT. This gives the protein CASSQDPTGGTSINF.

This sequence joins TRBV5-1 and TRBJ1-2, with D perhaps matching TRBD1 (5 bases). This CDR3 contains 13 residues. In germline, CDR1 is SGHRS, CDR2 YFSETQ. The V end was cut by 0 bases, the J end by 5 bases, with 8 bases between. The CDR3 sequence: CASSLAGLYGYTF. The CDR3 DNA sequence: TGCGCCAGCAGCTTGGCAGGGTTATATGGCTACACCTTC.

This rearrangement joins TRBV11-2 to TRBJ2-5, with D unresolved. The DNA end lines up better with TRBJ2-7; the J call may be wrong. CDR3 length equals 14 residues. Germline loops: CDR1 SGHAT, CDR2 FQNNGV. The DNA of the CDR3 is TGTGCCAGCAGCTTAGTCGGCGCCTCCTACGAGCAGTACTTC. This gives the protein CASSLVGASYEQYF.

This clone came up a few times. The chain combines TRBV6-8 with TRBJ1-1; D remains unclear. The CDR3 has 11 amino acids. V lost 4 bases, J lost 1 base, and 1 base lay in between. The germline gives CDR1 MNHGY, CDR2 SAAAGT. The DNA for the CDR3 is TGTGCCAGCAGTTGGAACACTGAAGCTTTCTTT. Protein sequence: CASSWNTEAFF.

Concerning this clone itself: This may be a read error: a much more frequent sequence differs by one nucleotide. This CDR3 is also generated by other DNA sequences in the sample. The rearrangement joins TRBV2 to TRBJ2-3; a weak D match, TRBD1 (5 bases). The germline CDR1 and CDR2 sequences are SNHLY and FYNNEI. Trimming took 6 bases from V and 4 from J, leaving 14 bases between them. The length of the CDR3 is 14 residues. In DNA form, the CDR3 reads TGTGCCAGCAGCGACAGCGATAGACCAGATACGCAGTATTTT. Its protein product is CASSDSDRPDTQYF.

This clone is deemed medium-sized. The chain carries TRBV4-1 and TRBJ1-2; no firm D call. CDR3 length equals 14 residues. The V end was cut by 2 bases, the J end by 5 bases, with 12 bases between. Per germline, CDR1 MGHRA and CDR2 YSYEKL. The CDR3 DNA is TGCGCCAGCAGCCAATTGGAGGTTGGGTATGGCTACACCTTC. This gives the protein CASSQLEVGYGYTF.

The CDR3 sequence: CASSSTRGEAFF. In DNA, the CDR3 is TGCGCCAGCAGCTCAACCAGGGGCGAAGCTTTCTTT. The chain joins TRBV5-1 to TRBJ1-1; D is possibly TRBD1 (6 bases). Germline CDR1 reads SGHRS; CDR2 reads YFSETQ. This CDR3 is built from 12 residues. Trimming pared 3 bases from V and 8 bases from J, leaving 11 bases between.

The J gene is TRBJ2-4, the V gene TRBV9; 13 bases are a match to TRBD2. The V segment lost 4 bases and the J segment 1 base; nucleotides outside the gene matches: 8. This CDR3 is built from 18 residues. From germline, CDR1 is SGDLS and CDR2 YYNGEE. CDR3 residues: CASSRGLAGMEAKNIQYF. The CDR3 nucleotides read TGTGCCAGCAGCCGGGGACTAGCGGGAATGGAGGCCAAAAACATTCAGTACTTC.

V usage is TRBV11-2 and J usage is TRBJ2-1, with TRBD2 matching 9 bases. This CDR3 contains 14 residues. Looked up from germline, CDR1 is SGHAT and CDR2 is FQNNGV. V dropped 1 base and J dropped 5; count of bases not matched to a gene: 0. DNA of the CDR3: TGTGCCAGCAGCTTAGGGACTAGCGACAATGAGCAGTTCTTC. This codes for CASSLGTSDNEQFF.

V usage is TRBV6-6 and J usage is TRBJ2-2; no definite D call. V lost 7 bases and J 1 base, leaving 7 bases between the germline ends. This CDR3 has 13 amino acids. Germline-derived CDR1 and CDR2 are MNHNY and SVGAGI (reference sequence). CDR3 amino acids: CASKSGNTGELFF. CDR3 DNA sequence: TGTGCCAGCAAATCCGGGAACACCGGGGAGCTGTTTTTT.

The gene calls are TRBV30 and TRBJ2-7, with D maybe TRBD2 (6 bases). From germline, CDR1 is GTSNPN and CDR2 SVGIG (reference sequence). V was cut by 3 bases and J by 4 bases, with 10 bases left in between. The CDR3 sequence is 12 residues long. Here the CDR3 reads CAWSPAGYEQYF. Written as DNA, the CDR3 is TGTGCCTGGAGCCCGGCGGGATACGAGCAGTACTTC.

This chain joins TRBV28 and TRBJ2-1; D is unresolved. CDR3 length: 12 amino acids. The germline V and J ends were trimmed by 4 bases and 2 bases, with 3 bases remaining between them. Germline V gene data show CDR1 as MDHEN and CDR2 as SYDVKM. The DNA for the CDR3 is TGTGCCAGCAGTTCCCCCTACAATGAGCAGTTCTTC. Protein sequence: CASSSPYNEQFF.

There are a few counts of this clone. J is TRBJ2-2 and V is TRBV7-1, with D unresolved. TRBV7-1 is given ORF status, its function remaining uncertain. The V gene lost 4 bases and the J gene lost 4 bases, with 1 base spanning the gap. The CDR3 consists of 11 residues. The CDR3 nucleotides are TGTGCCAGCAGCTTCACCGGGGAGCTGTTTTTT. Its translation: CASSFTGELFF.

CDR3: CASSLGSSNEQFF. The CDR3 DNA reads TGTGCCAGCAGCTTAGGTTCCAGCAATGAGCAGTTCTTC. J is TRBJ2-1 and V is TRBV11-3; D remains unclear. The CDR3 runs to 13 residues. Trimming took off 1 base at V and 6 bases at J, with 7 bases between the two ends. Germline-derived CDR1 and CDR2 are SGHNT and YENEEA.

This clone has more than one count but fewer than ten. This chain connects TRBV7-2 to TRBJ2-3; D unresolved. V lost 5 bases and J 0 bases, leaving 9 bases between the germline ends. CDR3 length: 14 amino acids. Germline assignment: CDR1 SGHTA and CDR2 FQGNSA. This chain's CDR3 is CASSVSISTDTQYF. The CDR3 DNA reads TGTGCCAGCAGCGTGAGCATAAGCACAGATACGCAGTATTTT.